A single sample is the source of the 28 T cell receptor beta chains below, sequenced in a study of beta chain features in type 1 diabetes. The authors reverse transcribed all of the isolated RNA, so sequencing captured expressed TCRB transcripts. The repertoire was sequenced with immunoSEQ multiplex PCR; TCRdb's copy has only in-frame clones and lacks some. The sample has almost 350,000 clones, around 19% seen once. The sample taken for sequencing was naive CD4+ T cells from blood. These receptors all stem from a woman aged 18-29 years in good health.

V usage is TRBV2 and J usage is TRBJ2-7, with 7 bases that match TRBD2. The CDR3 is 14 amino acids. CDR1 and CDR2 from the germline V gene are SNHLY and FYNNEI. J was trimmed by 0 bases and V by 7 bases; bases with no gene match: 6. The CDR3 nucleotides read TGTGCCAGCAAGGTGGAGCGGGACTCCTACGAGCAGTACTTC. Translated, it gives CASKVERDSYEQYF. Based on the CDR3 plus reference TRBV2 and TRBJ2-7, the full variable domain is EPEVTQTPSHQVTQMGQEVILRCVPISNHLYFYWYRQILGQKVEFLVSFYNNEISEKSEIFDDQFSVERPDGSNFTLKIRSTKLEDSAMYFCASKVERDSYEQYFGPGTRLTVT.

This clone was seen only a few times. This rearrangement joins TRBV28 to TRBJ2-7; tentative D call: TRBD1 (6 bases). Germline V gene data show CDR1 as MDHEN and CDR2 as SYDVKM. Between the trimmed V and J ends, which lost 8 bases and 2 bases, there was a span of 13 bases. The length of the CDR3 is 13 residues. In nucleotides, the CDR3 is TGTGCCAGCCTGGGACACGGAGCCTACGAGCAGTACTTC. This codes for CASLGHGAYEQYF.

The chain couples TRBV2 to TRBJ1-2; D unresolved. Germline lookup yields CDR1 SNHLY and CDR2 FYNNEI. The germline V and J ends were trimmed by 0 bases and 6 bases, with 14 bases remaining between them. The CDR3 totals 15 residues. The CDR3 here is CASSEAGGRHDGYTF. For the CDR3, the DNA is TGTGCCAGCAGTGAAGCGGGAGGCAGGCACGATGGCTACACCTTC.

This clone was seen a few times. The chain joins TRBV2 to TRBJ2-7; 8 bases fit TRBD1. CDR1 and CDR2 from the germline V gene are SNHLY and FYNNEI. Unmatched junction bases numbered 8, after V lost 6 bases and J lost 13 bases. This CDR3 is 11 amino acids long. The CDR3 DNA sequence: TGTGCCAGCAGGGGGATGGACAGGGAATACTTC. It translates to CASRGMDREYF.

This chain joins TRBV5-1 and TRBJ2-1; 11 bases line up with TRBD2. Germline V gene lookup returns CDR1 SGHRS and CDR2 YFSETQ. V trimming: 4 bases; J trimming: 7 bases; junction bases outside the gene matches: 10. This CDR3 has 16 amino acids. CDR3: CASSPDSGGAGNEQFF. The DNA for the CDR3 is TGCGCCAGCAGCCCGGATAGCGGGGGGGCCGGGAATGAGCAGTTCTTC.

Only a few counts were recorded for this clone. V usage is TRBV30 and J usage is TRBJ2-7, with 8 bases lining up with TRBD2. This CDR3 region has 14 residues. Germline V gene data show CDR1 as GTSNPN and CDR2 as SVGIG (reference sequence). V gave up 5 bases and J gave up 1 base; unmatched junction bases: 7. CDR3 sequence: CAWAGAGGSYEQYF. The CDR3 DNA is TGTGCCTGGGCTGGGGCGGGAGGTTCCTACGAGCAGTACTTC. The full variable domain, completed using reference TRBV30 and TRBJ2-7, is SQTIHQWPATLVQPVGSPLSLECTVEGTSNPNLYWYRQAAGRGLQLLFYSVGIGQISSEVPQNLSASRPQDRQFILSSKKLLLSDSGFYLCAWAGAGGSYEQYFGPGTRLTVT.

This rearrangement joins TRBV12-5 to TRBJ2-1; D uncertain. The CDR3 consists of 13 residues. Trimming left V 4 bases short and J 5 bases short, with 9 bases between. Germline loops: CDR1 LGHNT, CDR2 FRNRAP. The CDR3 sequence: CASGSLQHNEQFF. The CDR3 DNA reads as TGTGCTAGTGGTTCCTTACAGCACAATGAGCAGTTCTTC.

This clone appeared a few times. V usage is TRBV27 and J usage is TRBJ1-5; D gene ambiguous. This CDR3 region has 12 residues. V was pared by 6 bases and J by 3 bases, with 6 bases between. Germline-derived CDR1 and CDR2 are MNHEY and SMNVEV (reference sequence). The CDR3 sequence: CASSSNNQPQHF. In DNA form, the CDR3 reads TGTGCCAGCAGCTCTAACAATCAGCCCCAGCATTTT.

This clone was counted a few times. The V call is TRBV9, the J call TRBJ2-7; D is perhaps TRBD1 (5 bases). V gave up 0 bases and J gave up 3 bases, with 13 bases separating them. This CDR3 has 15 residues. CDR1 is SGDLS, CDR2 YYNGEE, per germline. The CDR3 sequence: CASSVDGQGIYEQYF. The CDR3 nucleotides read TGTGCCAGCAGCGTAGATGGCCAGGGAATCTACGAGCAGTACTTC.

In this sample, this clone turned up a few times. The J gene is TRBJ2-7, the V gene TRBV11-2, with D possibly matching TRBD1 (5 bases). Germline CDR1 reads SGHAT; CDR2 reads FQNNGV. The CDR3 sequence is 14 residues long. Trimming cost V 3 bases and J 1 base, with 10 bases left between them. The CDR3 DNA is TGTGCCAGCAGCTTTTCGCAGGGTTCCTACGAGCAGTACTTC. It is translated as CASSFSQGSYEQYF.

There are a few counts of this clone. The chain employs TRBV18 and TRBJ2-2; D is unresolved. The germline gives CDR1 KGHSH, CDR2 LQKENI. Trimming removed 3 bases at V and 4 bases at J, with 12 bases between. The CDR3 sequence is 15 residues long. In nucleotides, the CDR3 is TGTGCCAGCTCACCTGAGAGTTCGGTCACCGGGGAGCTGTTTTTT. Amino acid sequence: CASSPESSVTGELFF.

This clone was picked up a small number of times. The chain links TRBV2 to TRBJ2-7; D is unclear. This CDR3 is 8 amino acids long. Germline-derived CDR1 and CDR2 are SNHLY and FYNNEI. V was clipped by 6 bases and J by 13 bases, with 7 bases between them. The CDR3 DNA follows: TGTGCCAGCAGCCCCCTATACTTC. Residues: CASSPLYF. The full variable domain, its missing parts supplied by reference TRBV2 and TRBJ2-7, is EPEVTQTPSHQVTQMGQEVILRCVPISNHLYFYWYRQILGQKVEFLVSFYNNEISEKSEIFDDQFSVERPDGSNFTLKIRSTKLEDSAMYFCASSPLYFGPGTRLTVT.

The chain employs TRBV7-9 and TRBJ2-1; no reliable D call. CDR1 is SEHNR and CDR2 is FQNEAQ in the germline V gene (reference sequence). The V and J ends lost 0 bases and 6 bases respectively, with 12 bases between them. The CDR3 is 15 residues long. The CDR3 coding sequence is TGTGCCAGCAGCTTAGCGAGCCGTTGGGCCAATGAGCAGTTCTTC. Protein sequence: CASSLASRWANEQFF. Full variable domain (missing parts from reference TRBV7-9 and TRBJ2-1): DTGVSQNPRHKITKRGQNVTFRCDPISEHNRLYWYRQTLGQGPEFLTYFQNEAQLEKSRLLSDRFSAERPKGSFSTLEIQRTEQGDSAMYLCASSLASRWANEQFFGPGTRLTVL.

This sequence joins TRBV19 and TRBJ2-1; TRBD1 might be the D (6 bases). The CDR3 contains 15 residues. Germline CDR1 is LNHDA and CDR2 is SQIVND (reference sequence). The ends were cut back, 3 bases at V and 8 bases at J, with 17 bases in the middle. Here the CDR3 reads CASSIVGARLDEQFF. Written as DNA, the CDR3 is TGTGCCAGTAGTATTGTGGGGGCGCGGTTGGATGAGCAGTTCTTC.

The chain has TRBV2 and TRBJ1-5, with a tentative D call TRBD1 (5 bases). The germline gives CDR1 SNHLY, CDR2 FYNNEI. CDR3 size: 13 residues. Trimming cost V 6 bases and J 3 bases, with 9 bases left between them. This chain's CDR3 is CASSQGNNQPQHF. The CDR3 DNA follows: TGTGCCAGCAGCCAGGGTAACAATCAGCCCCAGCATTTT.

This clone appeared a few times. This chain joins TRBV4-1 and TRBJ2-3; a possible D gene is TRBD2 (7 bases). Deletions cut 3 bases from V and 4 bases from J, with 17 bases between. The CDR3 consists of 16 residues. Germline V CDR1 and CDR2: MGHRA, YSYEKL. The CDR3 loop reads CASSHPRGGGADTQYF. The CDR3 DNA reads TGCGCCAGCAGCCATCCCCGGGGCGGGGGCGCAGATACGCAGTATTTT.

The genes are TRBV5-1 and TRBJ2-1, with 9 bases that match TRBD2. The J segment lost 8 bases and the V segment lost 9 bases, leaving 12 bases of the junction unmatched. This CDR3 has 14 amino acids. Germline V gene sequence: CDR1 SGHRS, CDR2 YFSETQ. CDR3 DNA sequence: TGCGCCACCTCCTTGACTAGCGGACTGGATGAGCAGTTCTTC. Amino acid sequence: CATSLTSGLDEQFF.

This chain joins TRBV7-2 and TRBJ2-1; 11 nucleotides align to TRBD2. In germline, CDR1 is SGHTA, CDR2 FQGNSA. This CDR3 contains 15 residues. Losses at the gene ends were 5 bases for V and 4 bases for J; bases not matched to a gene: 4. In DNA form, the CDR3 reads TGTGCCAGCAGCCATAGCGGGAGGGCTTACAATGAGCAGTTCTTC. Protein: CASSHSGRAYNEQFF.

The J gene is TRBJ2-5, the V gene TRBV11-2; 7 nucleotides line up with TRBD2. CDR3 size: 14 residues. Unmatched junction bases numbered 8, after V lost 6 bases and J lost 4 bases. Germline V gives CDR1 SGHAT, CDR2 FQNNGV. CDR3 region: CASRSSWGGETQYF. CDR3 sequence (DNA): TGTGCCAGCAGGTCCTCGTGGGGGGGAGAGACCCAGTACTTC.

The J gene is TRBJ2-5, the V gene TRBV7-2, with TRBD2 matching 10 bases. J was trimmed by 5 bases and V by 5 bases; bases with no gene match: 8. The CDR3 length is 15 residues. CDR1 is SGHTA, CDR2 FQGNSA, per germline. CDR3: CASSPRTSGWETQYF. Here the CDR3 DNA reads TGTGCCAGCAGCCCTCGGACTAGCGGCTGGGAGACCCAGTACTTC.

This clone has more than one count but fewer than ten. The chain is built from TRBV5-1 and TRBJ1-3; D remains ambiguous. Trimming left V 7 bases short and J 0 bases short, with 11 bases between. The CDR3 has 14 residues. Germline V CDR1 and CDR2: SGHRS, YFSETQ. CDR3 DNA: TGCGCCAGCGCCCTCGGAGTCTCTGGAAACACCATATATTTT. Translation gives CASALGVSGNTIYF.

This clone was observed a handful of times. The chain recombines TRBV6-6 with TRBJ1-1; tentative D call: TRBD1 (6 bases). V was trimmed by 5 bases and J by 1 base, leaving 11 bases between them. The length of the CDR3 is 14 residues. Per germline, CDR1 MNHNY and CDR2 SVGAGI (reference sequence). In nucleotides, the CDR3 is TGTGCCAGCAGTGCAGGGGAAACGAACACTGAAGCTTTCTTT. It yields the protein CASSAGETNTEAFF.

This clone was seen a handful of times. The chain has TRBV5-1 and TRBJ1-2; perhaps TRBD1 as D (6 bases). Trimming cost V 0 bases and J 8 bases, with 14 bases left between them. Germline V CDR1 and CDR2: SGHRS, YFSETQ. The CDR3 has 14 amino acids. CDR3 sequence: CASSLDTGSEGYTF. In DNA, the CDR3 is TGCGCCAGCAGCTTGGATACAGGGTCGGAAGGCTACACCTTC. The full variable domain, with the rest looked up from reference TRBV5-1 and TRBJ1-2, is KAGVTQTPRYLIKTRGQQVTLSCSPISGHRSVSWYQQTPGQGLQFLFEYFSETQRNKGNFPGRFSGRQFSNSRSEMNVSTLELGDSALYLCASSLDTGSEGYTFGSGTRLTVV.

This clone was observed a few times. The CDR3 protein is CSVELQGGTEAFF. DNA for the CDR3: TGCAGCGTTGAGTTGCAGGGGGGCACTGAAGCTTTCTTT. The chain links TRBV29-1 to TRBJ1-1, with 7 bases lining up with TRBD1. V trimming: 3 bases; J trimming: 4 bases; junction bases outside the gene matches: 5. Germline V gene sequence: CDR1 SQVTM, CDR2 ANQGSEA. The length of the CDR3 is 13 residues.

This chain uses TRBV30 with TRBJ1-2, with 7 bases that match TRBD1. J lost 4 bases, V lost 3 bases, and 5 bases had no gene match. This CDR3 has 13 amino acids. Germline assignment: CDR1 GTSNPN and CDR2 SVGIG (reference sequence). The CDR3 sequence is CAWRLQGVYGYTF. For the CDR3, the DNA is TGTGCCTGGAGATTGCAGGGGGTCTATGGCTACACCTTC.

The gene calls are TRBV5-4 and TRBJ1-2, with TRBD1 matching 7 bases. Germline V CDR1 and CDR2: SGHNT, YYREEE (reference sequence). CDR3 size: 14 residues. With 2 bases clipped from V and 7 bases from J, the junction kept 8 bases outside the gene matches. The CDR3 reads CASSFADRVAGYTF. CDR3 DNA: TGTGCCAGCAGCTTCGCCGACAGGGTTGCTGGCTACACCTTC.

The V call is TRBV11-3, the J call TRBJ1-1; 8 nucleotides line up with TRBD1. Germline assignment: CDR1 SGHNT and CDR2 YENEEA. After removal of 7 bases from V and 1 base from J, the junction contained 5 bases not matched to a gene. The CDR3 length is 14 residues. The CDR3 nucleotides are TGTGCCAGCAACAGGGGGTGGAAGAACACTGAAGCTTTCTTT. Translating gives CASNRGWKNTEAFF.

This clone has a handful of counts. The CDR3 DNA follows: TGCAGCGTTGCGGGGGGCGGGTGGATCGGATCCGAGCAGTACTTC. Its translation: CSVAGGGWIGSEQYF. J is TRBJ2-7 and V is TRBV29-1, with D possibly being TRBD2 (7 bases). Trimming left V 4 bases short and J 6 bases short, with 22 bases between. Germline V gene data show CDR1 as SQVTM and CDR2 as ANQGSEA. This CDR3 spans 15 amino acids.